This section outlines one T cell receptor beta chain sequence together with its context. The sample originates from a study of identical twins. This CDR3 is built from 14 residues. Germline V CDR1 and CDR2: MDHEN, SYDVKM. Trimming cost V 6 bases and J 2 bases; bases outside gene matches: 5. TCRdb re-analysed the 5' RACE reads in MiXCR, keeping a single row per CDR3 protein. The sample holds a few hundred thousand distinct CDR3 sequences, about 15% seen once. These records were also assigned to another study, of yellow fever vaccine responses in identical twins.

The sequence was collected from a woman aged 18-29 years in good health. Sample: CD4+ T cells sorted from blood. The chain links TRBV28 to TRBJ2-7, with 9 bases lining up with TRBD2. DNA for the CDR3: TGTGCCAGCAGAGGACTAGCGTCTGCCTACGAGCAGTACTTC. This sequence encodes CASRGLASAYEQYF. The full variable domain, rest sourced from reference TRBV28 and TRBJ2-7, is DVKVTQSSRYLVKRTGEKVFLECVQDMDHENMFWYRQDPGLGLRLIYFSYDVKMKEKGDIPEGYSVSREKKERFSLILESASTNQTSMYLCASRGLASAYEQYFGPGTRLTVT.